A single sample is the source of the 2 T cell receptor beta chains below, sequenced in a study of neurological immune-mediated disorders. MiXCR was run by TCRdb on the 5' RACE reads, yielding one entry per CDR3 protein. Of almost 30,000 distinct CDR3 sequences listed, 9% to 13% were seen once; the top ten hold roughly 5%. Sample: PBMCs. The receptors shown here come from an older woman in good health.

This clonotype has at least ten counts. V usage is TRBV7-8 and J usage is TRBJ2-1; 12 nucleotides line up with TRBD1. Looked up from germline, CDR1 is SGHVS and CDR2 is FQNEAQ. V trimming: 5 bases; J trimming: 13 bases; junction bases outside the gene matches: 12. The CDR3 extends over 15 amino acids. The CDR3 sequence: CASSPPGQGATPQFF. As DNA, the CDR3 is TGTGCCAGCAGCCCACCGGGACAGGGGGCGACTCCCCAGTTCTTC.

The table lists this clonotype with many counts. The chain joins TRBV20-1 to TRBJ2-5; 11 bases fit TRBD2. The CDR3 has 14 residues. The germline V gene has CDR1 DFQATT and CDR2 SNEGSKA (reference sequence). The J segment lost 5 bases and the V segment lost 4 bases, leaving 6 bases of the junction unmatched. The CDR3 DNA reads as TGCAGTGCTAAACTAGCGGGGGCGGGGGAGACCCAGTACTTC. Translation gives CSAKLAGAGETQYF.